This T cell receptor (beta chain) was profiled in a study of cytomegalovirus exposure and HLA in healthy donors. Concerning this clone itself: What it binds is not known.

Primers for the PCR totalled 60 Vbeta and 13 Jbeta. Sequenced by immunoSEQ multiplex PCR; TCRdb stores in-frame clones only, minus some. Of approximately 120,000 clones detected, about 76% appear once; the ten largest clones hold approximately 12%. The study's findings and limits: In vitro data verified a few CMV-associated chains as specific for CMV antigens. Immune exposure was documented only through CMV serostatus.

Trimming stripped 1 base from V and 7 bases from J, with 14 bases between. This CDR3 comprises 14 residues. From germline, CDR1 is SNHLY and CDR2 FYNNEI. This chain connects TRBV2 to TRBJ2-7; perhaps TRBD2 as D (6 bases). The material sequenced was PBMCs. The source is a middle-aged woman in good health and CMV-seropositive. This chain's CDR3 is CASSEEGWGEEQYF. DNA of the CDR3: TGTGCCAGCAGTGAAGAGGGTTGGGGGGAAGAGCAGTACTTC.